These 9 T cell receptor beta chains were all obtained from the same sample, sequenced in a study of blood T cell repertoires in COVID-19. Libraries were prepared by immunoSEQ multiplex PCR; TCRdb keeps only in-frame clonotypes and omits some of them. Of just over 350,000 clones listed, roughly 87% are singletons. Sequenced input: PBMCs or T cells enriched from blood (not recorded which). The source is a woman in her thirties who had recovered from COVID-19.

This chain links TRBV9 with TRBJ2-4; a possible D gene is TRBD2 (6 bases). CDR3 length: 13 amino acids. Per the germline V gene, CDR1 is SGDLS and CDR2 is YYNGEE. The V end lost 0 bases, the J end lost 7 bases, and 8 bases lay between the germline ends. The CDR3 sequence: CASSVAGGNIQYF. CDR3 nucleotide sequence: TGTGCCAGCAGCGTAGCTGGGGGGAACATTCAGTACTTC.

The chain couples TRBV18 to TRBJ2-2; 7 nucleotides match TRBD2. The CDR3 covers 16 residues. Germline V CDR1 and CDR2: KGHSH, LQKENI. Trimming at V came to 6 bases and at J to 0 bases, leaving 7 bases not matched to a gene. CDR3 DNA sequence: TGTGCCAGCTCGCCTGGACTAGGGACGAACACCGGGGAGCTGTTTTTT. This gives the protein CASSPGLGTNTGELFF.

The chain combines TRBV19 with TRBJ2-7, with D possibly TRBD2 on 5 matching bases. CDR1 LNHDA and CDR2 SQIVND come from the germline V gene (reference sequence). V lost 5 bases to trimming and J lost 3 bases, with 11 bases between them. CDR3 length: 13 residues. The CDR3 nucleotides read TGTGCCAGTAGTCCCTCTAGCTTCTACGAGCAGTACTTC. Translated: CASSPSSFYEQYF.

J is TRBJ2-7 and V is TRBV2, with 9 bases lining up with TRBD1. This CDR3 is 15 amino acids long. Germline lookup yields CDR1 SNHLY and CDR2 FYNNEI. V lost 1 base, J lost 4 bases, and 5 bases stayed unmatched. The CDR3 DNA is TGTGCCAGCAGTGAAGGGTATGGACAGGGGTACGAGCAGTACTTC. This sequence encodes CASSEGYGQGYEQYF.

The rearrangement uses TRBV6-5 and TRBJ2-1; 16 positions agree with TRBD2. The CDR3 is made up of 16 amino acids. The germline V gene encodes CDR1 MNHEY and CDR2 SVGAGI. V shed 2 bases, J shed 7 bases, and the junction held 2 bases outside the gene matches. In DNA form, the CDR3 reads TGTGCCAGCAGTTACACGGGACTAGCGGGGGGGAATGAGCAGTTCTTC. As protein: CASSYTGLAGGNEQFF.

The genes are TRBV6-6 and TRBJ1-6, with 7 bases that match TRBD1. This CDR3 has 13 amino acids. The germline gives CDR1 MNHNY, CDR2 SVGAGI (reference sequence). V trimming: 6 bases; J trimming: 8 bases; junction bases outside the gene matches: 4. The CDR3: CASRDRADSPLHF. As DNA, the CDR3 is TGTGCCAGCAGAGACAGGGCCGATTCACCCCTCCACTTT.

The J gene is TRBJ2-1, the V gene TRBV6-5; 7 bases agree with TRBD1. Germline V gene lookup returns CDR1 MNHEY and CDR2 SVGAGI. The CDR3 spans 15 residues. The junction had 12 bases not matched to a gene; V was cut back by 6 bases and J by 7 bases. The CDR3 coding sequence is TGTGCCAGCAGCCGAAGGATTACAGGGGATAATGAGCAGTTCTTC. It is translated as CASSRRITGDNEQFF.

This sequence joins TRBV2 and TRBJ2-7, with TRBD1 matching 7 bases. V shed 8 bases and J 4 bases; nucleotides not matched to a gene: 11. CDR3 length: 14 amino acids. Looked up from germline, CDR1 is SNHLY and CDR2 is FYNNEI. The CDR3 here is CASDEGADRYEQYF. The CDR3 DNA is TGTGCCAGCGACGAGGGGGCAGATCGTTACGAGCAGTACTTC.

The chain combines TRBV20-1 with TRBJ1-2; TRBD1 matches 9 bases. CDR1 is DFQATT and CDR2 is SNEGSKA in the germline V gene (reference sequence). V trimming: 2 bases; J trimming: 13 bases; junction bases outside the gene matches: 5. The CDR3 covers 11 residues. The CDR3: CSARWDRAFTF. The CDR3 nucleotides are TGCAGTGCTAGATGGGACAGGGCGTTCACCTTC.